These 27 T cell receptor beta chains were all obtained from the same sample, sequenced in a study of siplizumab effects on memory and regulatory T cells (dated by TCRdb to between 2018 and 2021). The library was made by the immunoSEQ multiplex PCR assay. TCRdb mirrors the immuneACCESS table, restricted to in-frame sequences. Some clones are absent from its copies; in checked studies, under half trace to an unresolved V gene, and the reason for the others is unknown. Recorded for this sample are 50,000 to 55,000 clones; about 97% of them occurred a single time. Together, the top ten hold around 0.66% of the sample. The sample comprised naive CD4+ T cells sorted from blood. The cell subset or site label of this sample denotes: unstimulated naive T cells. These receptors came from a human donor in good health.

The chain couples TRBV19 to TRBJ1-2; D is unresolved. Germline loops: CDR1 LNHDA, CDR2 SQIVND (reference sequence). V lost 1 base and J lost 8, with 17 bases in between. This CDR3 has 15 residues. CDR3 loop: CASSIAARPQVGYTF. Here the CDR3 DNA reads TGTGCCAGTAGTATAGCCGCTAGGCCTCAGGTGGGCTACACCTTC. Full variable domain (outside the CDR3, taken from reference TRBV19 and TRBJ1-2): DGGITQSPKYLFRKEGQNVTLSCEQNLNHDAMYWYRQDPGQGLRLIYYSQIVNDFQKGDIAEGYSVSREKKESFPLTVTSAQKNPTAFYLCASSIAARPQVGYTFGSGTRLTVV.

This chain's CDR3 is CASSPPGKSGGAQYF. DNA of the CDR3: TGTGCCAGTAGTCCCCCGGGGAAGTCAGGGGGAGCCCAGTACTTC. The V and J genes are TRBV19 and TRBJ2-5; 7 nucleotides agree with TRBD1. The CDR3 sequence is 15 residues long. Germline V gene lookup returns CDR1 LNHDA and CDR2 SQIVND (reference sequence). V lost 5 bases, J lost 9 bases, and 15 bases stayed unmatched.

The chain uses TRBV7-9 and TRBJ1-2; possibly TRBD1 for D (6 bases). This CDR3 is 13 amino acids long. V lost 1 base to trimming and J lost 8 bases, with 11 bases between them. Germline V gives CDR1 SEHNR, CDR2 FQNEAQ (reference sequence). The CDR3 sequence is CASSLGAGGGYTF. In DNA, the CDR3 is TGTGCCAGCAGCTTAGGGGCCGGGGGCGGCTACACCTTC.

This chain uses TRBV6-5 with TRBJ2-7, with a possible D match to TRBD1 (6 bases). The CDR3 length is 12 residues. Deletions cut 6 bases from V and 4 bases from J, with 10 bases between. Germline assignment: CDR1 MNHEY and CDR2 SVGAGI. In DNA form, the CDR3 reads TGTGCCAGCAGGATAGGACAGTACGAGCAGTACTTC. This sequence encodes CASRIGQYEQYF.

The DNA of the CDR3 is TGCGCCAGCAGCTTGGGGGCAGGGGTGGAGACCCAGTACTTC. It specifies CASSLGAGVETQYF. The chain carries TRBV5-1 and TRBJ2-5; D is possibly TRBD1 (6 bases). Between the trimmed V and J ends, which lost 0 bases and 5 bases, there was a span of 11 bases. In germline, CDR1 is SGHRS, CDR2 YFSETQ. The length of the CDR3 is 14 residues.

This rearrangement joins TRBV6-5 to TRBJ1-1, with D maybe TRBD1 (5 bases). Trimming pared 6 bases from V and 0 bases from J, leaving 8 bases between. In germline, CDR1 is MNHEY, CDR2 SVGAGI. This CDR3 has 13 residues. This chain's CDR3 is CASRGTVNTEAFF. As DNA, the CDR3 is TGTGCCAGCAGGGGGACGGTGAACACTGAAGCTTTCTTT.

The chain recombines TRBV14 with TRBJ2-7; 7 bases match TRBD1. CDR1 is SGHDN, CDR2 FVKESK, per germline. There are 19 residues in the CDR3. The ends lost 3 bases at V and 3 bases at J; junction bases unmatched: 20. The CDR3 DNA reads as TGTGCCAGCAGCCACGGACCGGGACAGTATACCCGAAACCGCTACGAGCAGTACTTC. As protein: CASSHGPGQYTRNRYEQYF.

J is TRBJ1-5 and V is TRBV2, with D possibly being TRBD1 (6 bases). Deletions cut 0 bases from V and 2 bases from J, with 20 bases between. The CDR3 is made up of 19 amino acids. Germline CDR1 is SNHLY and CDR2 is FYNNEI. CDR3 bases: TGTGCCAGCAGTGAAGCGTGGACAGAGGGGATCCTTGGCAATCAGCCCCAGCATTTT. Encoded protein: CASSEAWTEGILGNQPQHF.

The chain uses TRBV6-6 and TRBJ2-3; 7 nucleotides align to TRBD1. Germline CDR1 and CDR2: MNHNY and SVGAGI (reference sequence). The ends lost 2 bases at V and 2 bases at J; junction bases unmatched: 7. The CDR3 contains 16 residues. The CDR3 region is CASSYGTETTTDTQYF. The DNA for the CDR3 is TGTGCCAGCAGTTACGGGACAGAAACTACCACAGATACGCAGTATTTT.

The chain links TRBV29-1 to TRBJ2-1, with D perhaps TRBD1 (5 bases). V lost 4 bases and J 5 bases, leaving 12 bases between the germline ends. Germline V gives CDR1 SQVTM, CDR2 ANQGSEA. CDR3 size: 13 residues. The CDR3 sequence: CSVGQGRHNEQFF. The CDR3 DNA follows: TGCAGCGTTGGGCAGGGTAGACACAATGAGCAGTTCTTC.

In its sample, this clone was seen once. The CDR3 bases are TGCGCCAGCAGCTTGGGACAGGGGGATTACAATGAGCAGTTCTTC. As protein: CASSLGQGDYNEQFF. The chain recombines TRBV5-1 with TRBJ2-1, with 9 bases matching TRBD1. Germline lookup yields CDR1 SGHRS and CDR2 YFSETQ. The CDR3 runs 15 residues. V lost 0 bases and J lost 4; bases outside the gene matches: 2.

The CDR3 spells CASSITSGSTDTQYF. The CDR3, as DNA: TGCGCCAGCAGCATCACTAGCGGGAGCACAGATACGCAGTATTTT. V usage is TRBV5-1 and J usage is TRBJ2-3; 9 nucleotides agree with TRBD2. Trimming at V came to 4 bases and at J to 0 bases, leaving 3 bases not matched to a gene. Germline V CDR1 and CDR2: SGHRS, YFSETQ. CDR3 length: 15 amino acids.

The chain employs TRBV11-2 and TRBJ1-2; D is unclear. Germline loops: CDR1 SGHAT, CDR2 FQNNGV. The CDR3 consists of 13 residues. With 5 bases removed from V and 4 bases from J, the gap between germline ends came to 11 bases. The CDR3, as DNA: TGTGCCAGCAGCCTCGGTGGCCTCTATGGCTACACCTTC. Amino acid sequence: CASSLGGLYGYTF.

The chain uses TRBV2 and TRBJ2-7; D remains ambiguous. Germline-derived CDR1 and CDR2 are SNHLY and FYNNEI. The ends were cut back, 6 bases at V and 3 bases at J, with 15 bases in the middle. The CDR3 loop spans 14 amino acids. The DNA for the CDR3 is TGTGCCAGCAGCTTAGGCCGTAAGGACTACGAGCAGTACTTC. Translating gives CASSLGRKDYEQYF.

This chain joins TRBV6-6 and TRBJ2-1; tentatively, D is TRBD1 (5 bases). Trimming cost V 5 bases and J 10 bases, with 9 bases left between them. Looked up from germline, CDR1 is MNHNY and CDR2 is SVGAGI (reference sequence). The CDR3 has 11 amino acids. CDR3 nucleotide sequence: TGTGCCAGCAGTCAAGGACACGAGCAGTTCTTC. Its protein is CASSQGHEQFF.

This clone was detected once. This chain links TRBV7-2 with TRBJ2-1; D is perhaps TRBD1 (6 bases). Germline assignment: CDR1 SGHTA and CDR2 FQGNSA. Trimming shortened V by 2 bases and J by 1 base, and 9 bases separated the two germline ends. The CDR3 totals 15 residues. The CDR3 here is CASSLQGPSYNEQFF. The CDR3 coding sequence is TGTGCCAGCAGCTTACAGGGGCCGTCCTACAATGAGCAGTTCTTC.

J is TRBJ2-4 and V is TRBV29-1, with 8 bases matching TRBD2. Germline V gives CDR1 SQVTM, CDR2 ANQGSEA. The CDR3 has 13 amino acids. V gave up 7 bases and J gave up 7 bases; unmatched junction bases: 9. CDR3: CSACPGLGNIQYF. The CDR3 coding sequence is TGCAGCGCATGCCCGGGACTAGGGAACATTCAGTACTTC.

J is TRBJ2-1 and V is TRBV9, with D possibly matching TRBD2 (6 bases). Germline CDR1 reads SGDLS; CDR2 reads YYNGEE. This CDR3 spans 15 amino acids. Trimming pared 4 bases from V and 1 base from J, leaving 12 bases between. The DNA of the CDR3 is TGTGCCAGCAGCCATAGCGGAGTATCCTACAATGAGCAGTTCTTC. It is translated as CASSHSGVSYNEQFF.

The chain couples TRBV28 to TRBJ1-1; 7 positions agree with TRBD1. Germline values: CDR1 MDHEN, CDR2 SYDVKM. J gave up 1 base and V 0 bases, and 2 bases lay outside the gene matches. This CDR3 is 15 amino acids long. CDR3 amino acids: CASSLWQGGNTEAFF. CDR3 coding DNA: TGTGCCAGCAGTTTATGGCAGGGGGGGAACACTGAAGCTTTCTTT.

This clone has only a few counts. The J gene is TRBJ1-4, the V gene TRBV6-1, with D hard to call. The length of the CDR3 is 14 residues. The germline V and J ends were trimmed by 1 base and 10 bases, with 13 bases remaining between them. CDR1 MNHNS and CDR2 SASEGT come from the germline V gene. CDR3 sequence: CASSEDRPLGKLFF. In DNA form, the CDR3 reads TGTGCCAGCAGTGAAGACAGACCTCTCGGAAAACTGTTTTTT.

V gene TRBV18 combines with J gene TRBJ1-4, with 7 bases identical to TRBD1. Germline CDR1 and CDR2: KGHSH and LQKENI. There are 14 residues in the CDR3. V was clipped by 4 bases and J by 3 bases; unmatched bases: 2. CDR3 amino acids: CASSLTGSNEKLFF. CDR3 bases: TGTGCCAGCTCACTGACAGGGTCTAATGAAAAACTGTTTTTT.

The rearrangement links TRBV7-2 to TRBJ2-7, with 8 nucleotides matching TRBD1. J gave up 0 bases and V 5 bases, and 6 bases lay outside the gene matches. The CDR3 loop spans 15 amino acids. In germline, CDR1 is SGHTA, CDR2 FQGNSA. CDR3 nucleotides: TGTGCCAGCAGCCAGGGGGCTAGCGTCTCCTACGAGCAGTACTTC. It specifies CASSQGASVSYEQYF.

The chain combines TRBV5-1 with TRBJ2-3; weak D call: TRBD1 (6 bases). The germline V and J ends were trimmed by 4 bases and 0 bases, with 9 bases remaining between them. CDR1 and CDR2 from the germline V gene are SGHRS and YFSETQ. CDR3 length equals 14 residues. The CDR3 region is CASSPGDSTDTQYF. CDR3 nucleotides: TGCGCCAGCAGCCCAGGGGATAGCACAGATACGCAGTATTTT.

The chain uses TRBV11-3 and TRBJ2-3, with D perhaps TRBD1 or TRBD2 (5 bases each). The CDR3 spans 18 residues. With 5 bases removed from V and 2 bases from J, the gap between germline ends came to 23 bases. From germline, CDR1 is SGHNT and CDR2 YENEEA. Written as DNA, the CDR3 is TGTGCCAGCAGCCCACCTCGGTGGCAGGGAGAAAACACAGATACGCAGTATTTT. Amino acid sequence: CASSPPRWQGENTDTQYF.

The CDR3 reads CASSFSGVYTF. CDR3 sequence (DNA): TGTGCCAGCAGCTTTTCCGGGGTTTACACCTTC. V gene TRBV5-6 combines with J gene TRBJ1-2; D unclear. V dropped 2 bases and J dropped 11 bases, with 10 bases sitting between them. Germline values: CDR1 SGHDT, CDR2 YYEEEE. The CDR3 has 11 amino acids.

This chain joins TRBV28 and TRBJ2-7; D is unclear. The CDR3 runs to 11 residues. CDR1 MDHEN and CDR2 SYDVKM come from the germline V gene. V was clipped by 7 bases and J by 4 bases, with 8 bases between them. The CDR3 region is CASTEGYEQYF. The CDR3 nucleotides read TGTGCCAGCACGGAAGGGTACGAGCAGTACTTC. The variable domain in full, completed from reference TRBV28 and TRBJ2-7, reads DVKVTQSSRYLVKRTGEKVFLECVQDMDHENMFWYRQDPGLGLRLIYFSYDVKMKEKGDIPEGYSVSREKKERFSLILESASTNQTSMYLCASTEGYEQYFGPGTRLTVT.

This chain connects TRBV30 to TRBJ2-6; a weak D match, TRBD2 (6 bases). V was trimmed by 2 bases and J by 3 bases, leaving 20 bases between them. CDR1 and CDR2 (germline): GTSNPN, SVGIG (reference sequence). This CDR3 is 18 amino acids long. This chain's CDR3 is CAWSKEGSILFGANVLTF. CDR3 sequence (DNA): TGTGCCTGGAGTAAGGAGGGGTCAATCCTCTTTGGGGCCAACGTCCTGACTTTC.